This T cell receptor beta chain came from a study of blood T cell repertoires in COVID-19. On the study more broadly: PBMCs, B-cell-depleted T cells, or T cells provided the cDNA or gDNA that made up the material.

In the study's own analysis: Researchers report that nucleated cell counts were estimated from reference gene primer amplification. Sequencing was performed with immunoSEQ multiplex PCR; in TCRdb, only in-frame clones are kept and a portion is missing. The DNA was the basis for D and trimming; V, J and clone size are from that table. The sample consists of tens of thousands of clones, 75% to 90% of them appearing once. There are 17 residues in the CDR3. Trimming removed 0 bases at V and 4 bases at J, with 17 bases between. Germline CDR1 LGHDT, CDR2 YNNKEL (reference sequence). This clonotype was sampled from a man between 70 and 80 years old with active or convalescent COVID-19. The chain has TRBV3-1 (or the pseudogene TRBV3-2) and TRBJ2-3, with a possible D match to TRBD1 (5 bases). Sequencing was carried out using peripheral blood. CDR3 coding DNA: TGTGCCAGCAGCCAAGAGTTCGTCAGGGCTATTGCAGATACGCAGTATTTT. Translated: CASSQEFVRAIADTQYF.